This T cell receptor beta chain appears in the sequencing data of a study of T cell responses to AZD1222 COVID-19 vaccine. Overall study findings and caveats: Donor demographics were predominantly white British with a female majority; clonal diversity may be underestimated.

Assay: immunoSEQ multiplex PCR; the TCRdb copy retains only in-frame clones and omits some. Among about 140,000 clones, just under 95% were seen once, and the ten largest hold roughly 1.3%. The V end lost 2 bases, the J end lost 4 bases, and 15 bases lay between the germline ends. Germline V lookup: CDR1 MNHEY, CDR2 SMNVEV (reference sequence). The CDR3 consists of 17 residues. Notes on this clone: Its antigen remains unknown.

The sequence was obtained from an adult in good health. This chain uses TRBV27 with TRBJ2-6, with D perhaps matching TRBD1 (5 bases). Sample: peripheral blood, taken on day 0 of AZD1222 vaccination. CDR3 protein: CASSLLGLGPGANVLTF. CDR3 coding DNA: TGTGCCAGCAGTTTACTCGGTCTGGGGCCAGGGGCCAACGTCCTGACTTTC.